What follows are 13 T cell receptor beta chains derived from one specimen sequenced in a study of T cells in Graves' hyperthyroidism and ophthalmopathy. From RNA transcripts, TCR beta CDR3 regions were amplified. The study used the HTBI primer set for a first-round RT-PCR of the TCR CDR3. TCRdb called the multiplex PCR reads again in MiXCR, with one record for every CDR3 protein. This sample has nearly 750,000 distinct CDR3 sequences, with approximately 40% found just once. Source material: blood. The receptor set was obtained from a woman aged 40 to 50 with Graves' hyperthyroidism.

This clonotype was counted ten times or more. The chain has TRBV29-1 and TRBJ1-1, with 8 bases matching TRBD1. Germline values: CDR1 SQVTM, CDR2 ANQGSEA. V gave up 7 bases and J gave up 5 bases; unmatched junction bases: 9. This CDR3 has 13 amino acids. CDR3 coding DNA: TGCAGCGCCCGGACAGGGTGGGGAACTGAAGCTTTCTTT. Encoded protein: CSARTGWGTEAFF.

V is TRBV10-3 and J is TRBJ1-5; D is undetermined. Germline-derived CDR1 and CDR2 are ENHRY and SYGVKD. V lost 10 bases to trimming and J lost 0 bases, with 13 bases between them. CDR3 length equals 14 residues. The CDR3 loop reads CASGEGYSNQPQHF. CDR3 DNA sequence: TGTGCCAGCGGCGAAGGTTATAGCAATCAGCCCCAGCATTTT.

This clonotype has only one observation. The chain is built from TRBV7-2 and TRBJ1-5; no definite D call. Germline V gives CDR1 SGHTA, CDR2 FQGNSA. Trimming stripped 5 bases from V and 7 bases from J, with 15 bases between. The CDR3 extends over 14 amino acids. CDR3 sequence (DNA): TGTGCCAGCAGCGTTGGCGGGGTAGGACAGCCCCAGCATTTT. Its protein is CASSVGGVGQPQHF.

This sequence joins TRBV7-8 and TRBJ1-1; D is unclear. The V gene's germline CDR1 is SGHVS and CDR2 FQNEAQ. V was cut by 5 bases and J by 7 bases, with 17 bases left in between. The CDR3 length is 14 residues. The CDR3 region is CASSQRILADEAFF. The CDR3 DNA reads as TGTGCCAGCAGCCAGAGAATACTAGCGGATGAAGCTTTCTTT.

This clonotype showed up just a few times. This chain connects TRBV28 to TRBJ2-7, with a weak D call TRBD2 (6 bases). CDR3 length: 15 residues. The V gene's germline CDR1 is MDHEN and CDR2 SYDVKM. The V end lost 6 bases, the J end lost 3 bases, and 18 bases lay between the germline ends. This CDR3 reads CASSLIRDWYYEQYF. The CDR3 nucleotides are TGTGCCAGCAGCCTAATCCGGGACTGGTACTACGAGCAGTACTTC.

This clonotype was observed many times. The V call is TRBV20-1, the J call TRBJ2-7, with D perhaps TRBD2 (5 bases). The CDR3 has 12 amino acids. V was pared by 3 bases and J by 5 bases, with 11 bases between. The germline V gene encodes CDR1 DFQATT and CDR2 SNEGSKA (reference sequence). The CDR3 loop reads CSASVSAHEQYF. CDR3 DNA: TGCAGTGCTAGCGTTAGCGCCCACGAGCAGTACTTC.

This clonotype appeared many times. The chain carries TRBV2 and TRBJ1-2; weak D call: TRBD1 (5 bases). The V end was cut by 10 bases, the J end by 3 bases, with 18 bases between. The germline CDR1 and CDR2 sequences are SNHLY and FYNNEI. There are 14 residues in the CDR3. This CDR3 is CATLARRTYYGYTF. In DNA form, the CDR3 reads TGTGCCACCCTCGCCAGACGGACATACTATGGCTACACCTTC.

This chain links TRBV10-3 with TRBJ2-7, with a possible D match to TRBD2 (5 bases). The J call could be wrong; TRBJ2-1 is a better fit for the DNA end. Looked up from germline, CDR1 is ENHRY and CDR2 is SYGVKD. The CDR3 is made up of 17 amino acids. Here the CDR3 DNA reads TGTGCCATCAGTGAGTCGTTATCAGGAGGCAAAGGGTACGAGCAGTTCTTC. Protein product: CAISESLSGGKGYEQFF.

J is TRBJ2-7 and V is TRBV19, with TRBD1 matching 7 bases. Germline CDR1 LNHDA, CDR2 SQIVND (reference sequence). The length of the CDR3 is 16 residues. Germline trimming cut 4 bases from V and 2 bases from J; bases unmatched to any gene: 11. The CDR3: CASSTPPGQWAYEQYF. The CDR3 DNA reads TGTGCCAGTAGTACACCTCCGGGACAGTGGGCCTACGAGCAGTACTTC.

This chain joins TRBV20-1 and TRBJ2-5, with unresolved D. The CDR3 has 16 residues. Looked up from germline, CDR1 is DFQATT and CDR2 is SNEGSKA (reference sequence). Trimming pared 0 bases from V and 1 base from J, leaving 15 bases between. DNA of the CDR3: TGCAGTGCTAGAGATCTTGCGAAGGTTGCCCAAGAGACCCAGTACTTC. This sequence encodes CSARDLAKVAQETQYF.

The chain links TRBV12-3 or TRBV12-4 to TRBJ2-7; 7 nucleotides agree with TRBD1. After removal of 2 bases from V and 2 bases from J, the junction contained 3 bases not matched to a gene. The CDR3 totals 14 residues. In DNA form, the CDR3 reads TGTGCCAGCAGTTTACCGGGACAGCCCTACGAGCAGTACTTC. Encoded protein: CASSLPGQPYEQYF.

This clonotype was seen repeatedly, ten times or more. The chain employs TRBV9 and TRBJ2-5, with D possibly matching TRBD2 (5 bases). V lost 4 bases and J 5 bases, leaving 12 bases between the germline ends. CDR1 SGDLS and CDR2 YYNGEE come from the germline V gene. The CDR3 is made up of 13 amino acids. CDR3 DNA: TGTGCCAGCAGCCAAGAGGGCCTCGAGACCCAGTACTTC. Translation: CASSQEGLETQYF. The variable domain in full, completed from reference TRBV9 and TRBJ2-5, reads DSGVTQTPKHLITATGQRVTLRCSPRSGDLSVYWYQQSLDQGLQFLIQYYNGEERAKGNILERFSAQQFPDLHSELNLSSLELGDSALYFCASSQEGLETQYFGPGTRLLVL.

The V call is TRBV28, the J call TRBJ2-7, with a tentative D call TRBD2 (6 bases). Germline V lookup: CDR1 MDHEN, CDR2 SYDVKM. The CDR3 has 12 residues. Trimming pared 7 bases from V and 9 bases from J, leaving 16 bases between. Here the CDR3 DNA reads TGTGCCAGCATCCACCCCGGAGGGCGGCAGTACTTC. Its protein is CASIHPGGRQYF.